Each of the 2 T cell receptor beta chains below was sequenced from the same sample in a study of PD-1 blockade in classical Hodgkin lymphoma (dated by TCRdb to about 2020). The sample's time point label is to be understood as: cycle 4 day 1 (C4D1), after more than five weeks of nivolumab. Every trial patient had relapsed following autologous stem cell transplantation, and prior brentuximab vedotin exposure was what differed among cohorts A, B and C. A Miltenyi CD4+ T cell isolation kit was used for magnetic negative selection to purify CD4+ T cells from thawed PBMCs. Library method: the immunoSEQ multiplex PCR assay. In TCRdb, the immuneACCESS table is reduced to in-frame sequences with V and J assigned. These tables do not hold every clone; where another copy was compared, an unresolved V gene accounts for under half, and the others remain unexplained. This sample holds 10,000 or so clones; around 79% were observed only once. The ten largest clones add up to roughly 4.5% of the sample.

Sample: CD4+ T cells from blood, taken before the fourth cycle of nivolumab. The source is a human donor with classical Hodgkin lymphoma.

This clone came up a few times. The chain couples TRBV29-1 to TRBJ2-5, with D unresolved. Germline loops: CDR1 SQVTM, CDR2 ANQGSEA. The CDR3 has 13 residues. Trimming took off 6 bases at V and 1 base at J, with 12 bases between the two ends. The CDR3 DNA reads TGCAGCGTGACCTATGGGCCCCAAGAGACCCAGTACTTC. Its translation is CSVTYGPQETQYF.

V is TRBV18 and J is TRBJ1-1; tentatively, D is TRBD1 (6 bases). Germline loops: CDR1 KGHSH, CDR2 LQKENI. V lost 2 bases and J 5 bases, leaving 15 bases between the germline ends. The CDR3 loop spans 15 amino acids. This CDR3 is CASSPLQGTRTEAFF. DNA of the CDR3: TGTGCCAGCTCACCATTACAGGGAACAAGGACTGAAGCTTTCTTT.